Detailed here is one TCR beta chain. Its antigen is undetermined. These data come from a study of a mutant IDH1 vaccine in newly diagnosed glioma. About the study: Eight vaccinations were given in weeks 1, 3, 5, 7, 11, 15, 19 and 23. Investigators started vaccination 4-6 weeks after radiotherapy alone, or with temozolomide cycles. Whole-study results and caveats: Immune responses induced by the vaccine were seen in around 92% of patients, spanning multiple MHC alleles.

Sequencing used immunoSEQ multiplex PCR; TCRdb keeps in-frame clones, though not all of them. The sample comprises around 41,000 clones, under 80% of which are singletons, and around 6.5% rests with the top ten. The time point is: week 23, last vaccination. What each vaccine dose contained was 300 ug of mutant IDH1 20-mer peptide, accompanied by topical imiquimod. Donors had new WHO grade 3 or 4 IDH1-mutant, ATRX-lost astrocytomas. The CDR3 length is 13 residues. Germline V CDR1 and CDR2: MNHEY, SVGAGI. V gave up 2 bases and J gave up 4 bases, with 8 bases separating them. V gene TRBV6-5 combines with J gene TRBJ2-5; D is ambiguous. The starting material was PBMCs, obtained from a glioma patient whose treatment included an IDH1 peptide vaccine. This clonotype originated in a woman aged 40 to 50 with glioma. Some clones in this sample may be carry-over from other donors' samples. The CDR3 here is CASSYDNGETQYF. The CDR3 bases are TGTGCCAGCAGTTACGACAACGGAGAGACCCAGTACTTC.